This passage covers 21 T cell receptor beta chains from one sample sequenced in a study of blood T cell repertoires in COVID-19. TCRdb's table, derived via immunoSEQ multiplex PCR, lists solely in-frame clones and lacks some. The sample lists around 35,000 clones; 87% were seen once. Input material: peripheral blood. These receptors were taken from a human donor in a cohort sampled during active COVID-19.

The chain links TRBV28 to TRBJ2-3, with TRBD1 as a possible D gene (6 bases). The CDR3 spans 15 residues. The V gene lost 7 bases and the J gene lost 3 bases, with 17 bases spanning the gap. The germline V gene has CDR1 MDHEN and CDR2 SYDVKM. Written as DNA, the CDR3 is TGTGCCAGCAAATCAACAGGGAGATATACAGATACGCAGTATTTT. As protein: CASKSTGRYTDTQYF.

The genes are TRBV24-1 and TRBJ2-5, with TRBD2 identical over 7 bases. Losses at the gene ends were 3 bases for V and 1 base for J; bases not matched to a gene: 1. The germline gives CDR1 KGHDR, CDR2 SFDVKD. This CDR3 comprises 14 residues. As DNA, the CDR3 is TGTGCCACCAGTGATAGGGAGGGCCAAGAGACCCAGTACTTC. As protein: CATSDREGQETQYF.

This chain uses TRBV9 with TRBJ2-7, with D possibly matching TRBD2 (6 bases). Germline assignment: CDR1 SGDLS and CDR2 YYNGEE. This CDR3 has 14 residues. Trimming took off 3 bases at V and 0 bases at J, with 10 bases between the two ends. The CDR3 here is CASSAGTLSYEQYF. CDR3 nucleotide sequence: TGTGCCAGCAGCGCCGGGACTCTCTCCTACGAGCAGTACTTC.

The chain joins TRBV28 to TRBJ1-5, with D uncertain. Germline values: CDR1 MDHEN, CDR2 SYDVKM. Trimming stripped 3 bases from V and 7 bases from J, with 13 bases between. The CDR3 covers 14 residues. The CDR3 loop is CASSLSYGNQPQHF. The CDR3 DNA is TGTGCCAGCAGTTTGAGTTACGGGAACCAGCCCCAGCATTTT.

Here the CDR3 reads CASSLWSGGGSPLHF. In DNA, the CDR3 is TGTGCCAGCAGTTTATGGTCAGGGGGCGGCTCACCCCTCCACTTT. The V call is TRBV27, the J call TRBJ1-6; 8 bases agree with TRBD1. Germline V gives CDR1 MNHEY, CDR2 SMNVEV (reference sequence). The CDR3 is made up of 15 amino acids. The V gene end was trimmed by 1 base and the J gene end by 10 bases; junction bases not matched to a gene: 6.

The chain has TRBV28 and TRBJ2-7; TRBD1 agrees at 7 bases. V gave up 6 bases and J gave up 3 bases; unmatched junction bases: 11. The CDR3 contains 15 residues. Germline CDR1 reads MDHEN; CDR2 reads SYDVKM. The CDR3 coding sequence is TGTGCCAGCAGGAGAACAGGGGCACCTATCTACGAGCAGTACTTC. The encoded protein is CASRRTGAPIYEQYF.

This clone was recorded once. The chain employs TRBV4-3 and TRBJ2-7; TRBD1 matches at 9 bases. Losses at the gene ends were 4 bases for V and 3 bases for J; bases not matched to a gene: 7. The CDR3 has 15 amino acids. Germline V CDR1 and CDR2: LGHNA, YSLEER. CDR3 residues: CASSRDWGQGYEQYF. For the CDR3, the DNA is TGCGCCAGCAGCCGAGACTGGGGACAGGGCTACGAGCAGTACTTC.

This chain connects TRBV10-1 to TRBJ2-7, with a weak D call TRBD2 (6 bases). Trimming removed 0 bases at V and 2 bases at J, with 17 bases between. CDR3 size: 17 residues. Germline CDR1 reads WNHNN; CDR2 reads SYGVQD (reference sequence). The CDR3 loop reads CASSESKGSGVTYEQYF. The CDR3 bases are TGCGCCAGCAGTGAGTCGAAGGGTAGCGGAGTAACCTACGAGCAGTACTTC.

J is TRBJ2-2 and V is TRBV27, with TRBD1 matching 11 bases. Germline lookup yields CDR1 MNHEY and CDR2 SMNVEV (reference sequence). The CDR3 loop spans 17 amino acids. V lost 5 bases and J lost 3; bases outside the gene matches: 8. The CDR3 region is CASSPNRDRGYTGELFF. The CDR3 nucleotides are TGTGCCAGCAGTCCGAACCGGGACAGGGGGTACACCGGGGAGCTGTTTTTT.

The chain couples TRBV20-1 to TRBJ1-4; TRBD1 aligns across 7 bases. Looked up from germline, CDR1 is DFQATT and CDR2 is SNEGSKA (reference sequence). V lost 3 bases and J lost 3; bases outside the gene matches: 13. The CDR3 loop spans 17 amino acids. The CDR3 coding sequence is TGCAGTGCTAGTCCCCTTATACCGGGACAGTCTAATGAAAAACTGTTTTTT. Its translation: CSASPLIPGQSNEKLFF.

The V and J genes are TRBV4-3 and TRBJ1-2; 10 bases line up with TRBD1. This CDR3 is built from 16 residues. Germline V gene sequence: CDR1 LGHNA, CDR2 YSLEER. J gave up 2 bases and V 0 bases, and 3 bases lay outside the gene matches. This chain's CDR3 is CASSQERGQGNYGYTF. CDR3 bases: TGCGCCAGCAGCCAAGAGAGGGGACAGGGGAACTATGGCTACACCTTC.

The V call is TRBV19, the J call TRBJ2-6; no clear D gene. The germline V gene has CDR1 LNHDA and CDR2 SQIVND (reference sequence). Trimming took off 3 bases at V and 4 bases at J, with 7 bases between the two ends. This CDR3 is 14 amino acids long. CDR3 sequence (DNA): TGTGCCAGTAGTATTATCTTCGGGGCCAACGTCCTGACTTTC. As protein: CASSIIFGANVLTF. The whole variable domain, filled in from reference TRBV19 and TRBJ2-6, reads DGGITQSPKYLFRKEGQNVTLSCEQNLNHDAMYWYRQDPGQGLRLIYYSQIVNDFQKGDIAEGYSVSREKKESFPLTVTSAQKNPTAFYLCASSIIFGANVLTFGAGSRLTVL.

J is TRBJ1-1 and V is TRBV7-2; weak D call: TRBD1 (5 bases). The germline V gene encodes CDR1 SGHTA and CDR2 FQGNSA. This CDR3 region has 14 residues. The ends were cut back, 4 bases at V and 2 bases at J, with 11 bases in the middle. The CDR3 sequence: CASSSWGGNTEAFF. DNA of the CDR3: TGTGCCAGCAGCTCATGGGGGGGAAACACTGAAGCTTTCTTT.

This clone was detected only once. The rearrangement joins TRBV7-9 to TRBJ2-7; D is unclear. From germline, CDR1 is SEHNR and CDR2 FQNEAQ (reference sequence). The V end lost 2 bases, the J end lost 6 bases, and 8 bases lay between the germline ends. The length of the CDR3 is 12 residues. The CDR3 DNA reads TGTGCCAGCAGCTTAATTATTTCCGAGCAGTACTTC. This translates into CASSLIISEQYF.

DNA of the CDR3: TGTGCCAGCAGAGGAGGGACAGGCTGGGCTGGCTACACCTTC. Protein sequence: CASRGGTGWAGYTF. This sequence joins TRBV2 and TRBJ1-2, with TRBD1 matching over 8 bases. Germline V lookup: CDR1 SNHLY, CDR2 FYNNEI. The CDR3 is 14 amino acids. V lost 6 bases, J lost 7 bases, and 10 bases stayed unmatched.

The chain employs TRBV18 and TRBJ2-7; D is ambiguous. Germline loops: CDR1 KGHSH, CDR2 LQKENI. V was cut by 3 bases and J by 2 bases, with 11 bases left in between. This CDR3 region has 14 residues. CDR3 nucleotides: TGTGCCAGCTCACCGTTCGGCGGAGCCTACGAGCAGTACTTC. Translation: CASSPFGGAYEQYF.

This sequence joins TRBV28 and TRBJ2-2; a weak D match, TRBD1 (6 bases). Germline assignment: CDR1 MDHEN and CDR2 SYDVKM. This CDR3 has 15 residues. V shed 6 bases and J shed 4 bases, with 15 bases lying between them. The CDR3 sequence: CASSPGAEGTGELFF. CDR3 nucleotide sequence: TGTGCCAGCAGCCCAGGGGCCGAGGGCACCGGGGAGCTGTTTTTT.

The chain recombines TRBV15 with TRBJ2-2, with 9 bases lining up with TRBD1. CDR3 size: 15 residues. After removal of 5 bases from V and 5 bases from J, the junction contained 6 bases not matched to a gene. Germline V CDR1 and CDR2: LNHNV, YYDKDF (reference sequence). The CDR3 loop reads CATSSTGGWTGELFF. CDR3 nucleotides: TGTGCCACCAGCTCAACAGGGGGCTGGACCGGGGAGCTGTTTTTT.

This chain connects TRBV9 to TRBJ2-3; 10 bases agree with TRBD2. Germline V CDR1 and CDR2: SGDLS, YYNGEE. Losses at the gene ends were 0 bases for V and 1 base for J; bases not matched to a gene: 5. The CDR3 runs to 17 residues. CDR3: CASSVVASGGRTDTQYF. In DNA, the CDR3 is TGTGCCAGCAGCGTAGTGGCTAGCGGGGGCCGCACAGATACGCAGTATTTT.

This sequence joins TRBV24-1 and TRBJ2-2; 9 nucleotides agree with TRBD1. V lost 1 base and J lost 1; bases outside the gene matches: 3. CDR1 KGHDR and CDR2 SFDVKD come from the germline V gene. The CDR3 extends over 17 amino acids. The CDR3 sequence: CATSDFRQGGNTGELFF. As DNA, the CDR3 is TGTGCCACCAGTGATTTCCGACAGGGGGGGAACACCGGGGAGCTGTTTTTT.

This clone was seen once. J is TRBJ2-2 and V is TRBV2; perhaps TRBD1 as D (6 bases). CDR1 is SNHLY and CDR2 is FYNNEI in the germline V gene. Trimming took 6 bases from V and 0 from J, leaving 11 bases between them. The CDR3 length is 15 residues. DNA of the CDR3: TGTGCCAGCAGGGCCGGGACATCGAACACCGGGGAGCTGTTTTTT. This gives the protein CASRAGTSNTGELFF.